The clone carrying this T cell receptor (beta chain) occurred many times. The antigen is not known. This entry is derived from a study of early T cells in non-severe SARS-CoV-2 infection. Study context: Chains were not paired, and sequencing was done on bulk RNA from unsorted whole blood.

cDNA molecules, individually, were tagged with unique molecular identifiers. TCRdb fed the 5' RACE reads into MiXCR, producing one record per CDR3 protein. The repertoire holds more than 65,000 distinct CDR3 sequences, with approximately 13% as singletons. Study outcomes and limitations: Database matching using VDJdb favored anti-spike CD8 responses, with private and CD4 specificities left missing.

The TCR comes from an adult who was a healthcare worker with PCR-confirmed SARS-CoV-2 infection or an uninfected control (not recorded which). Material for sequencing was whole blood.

CDR3 DNA: TGTGCCAGCAGCTTAGCCCGAGACAGCCGAGAGACCCAGTACTTC. Translating gives CASSLARDSRETQYF. The chain joins TRBV7-9 to TRBJ2-5; possibly TRBD1 for D (5 bases). Trimming removed 0 bases at V and 4 bases at J, with 12 bases between. Germline V gene sequence: CDR1 SEHNR, CDR2 FQNEAQ (reference sequence). This CDR3 contains 15 residues. Full variable domain (remainder filled in from reference TRBV7-9 and TRBJ2-5): DTGVSQNPRHKITKRGQNVTFRCDPISEHNRLYWYRQTLGQGPEFLTYFQNEAQLEKSRLLSDRFSAERPKGSFSTLEIQRTEQGDSAMYLCASSLARDSRETQYFGPGTRLLVL.